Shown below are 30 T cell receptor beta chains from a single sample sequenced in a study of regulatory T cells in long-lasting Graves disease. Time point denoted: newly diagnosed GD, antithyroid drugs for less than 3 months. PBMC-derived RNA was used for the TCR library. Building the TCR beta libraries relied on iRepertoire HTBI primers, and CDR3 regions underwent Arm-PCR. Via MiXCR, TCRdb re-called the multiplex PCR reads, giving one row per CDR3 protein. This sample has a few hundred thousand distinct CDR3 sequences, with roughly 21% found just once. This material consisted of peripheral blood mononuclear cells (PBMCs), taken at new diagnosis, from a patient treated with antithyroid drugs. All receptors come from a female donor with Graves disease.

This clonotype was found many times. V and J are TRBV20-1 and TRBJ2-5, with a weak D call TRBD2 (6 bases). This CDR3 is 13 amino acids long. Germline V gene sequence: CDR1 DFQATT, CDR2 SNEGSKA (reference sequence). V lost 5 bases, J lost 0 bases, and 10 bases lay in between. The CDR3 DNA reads TGCAGTGCTGGGGGACTGTACCAAGAGACCCAGTACTTC. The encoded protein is CSAGGLYQETQYF.

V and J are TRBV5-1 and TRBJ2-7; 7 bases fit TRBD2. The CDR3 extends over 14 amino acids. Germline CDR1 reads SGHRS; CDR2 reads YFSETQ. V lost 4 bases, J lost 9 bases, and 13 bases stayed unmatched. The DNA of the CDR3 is TGCGCCAGCAGCCTCCGGGGGGTCTACGAAGGGCAGTACTTC. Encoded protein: CASSLRGVYEGQYF.

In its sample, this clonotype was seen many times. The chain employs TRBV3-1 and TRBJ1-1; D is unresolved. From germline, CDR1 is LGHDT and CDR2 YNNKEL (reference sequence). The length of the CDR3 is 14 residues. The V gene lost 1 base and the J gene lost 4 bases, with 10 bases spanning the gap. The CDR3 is CASSQGVVGTEAFF. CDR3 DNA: TGTGCCAGCAGCCAAGGTGTTGTGGGCACTGAAGCTTTCTTT.

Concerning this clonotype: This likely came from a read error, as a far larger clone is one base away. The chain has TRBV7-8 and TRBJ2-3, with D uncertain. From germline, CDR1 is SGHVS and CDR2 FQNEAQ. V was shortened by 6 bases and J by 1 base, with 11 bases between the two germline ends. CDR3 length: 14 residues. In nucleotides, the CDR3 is TGTGCCAGCAGTTTTCCCCTAGGCACAGATACGCAGTATTTT. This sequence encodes CASSFPLGTDTQYF. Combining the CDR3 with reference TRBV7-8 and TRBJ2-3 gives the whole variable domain GAGVSQSPRYKVAKRGQDVALRCDPISGHVSLFWYQQALGQGPEFLTYFQNEAQLDKSGLPSDRFFAERPEGSVSTLKIQRTQQEDSAVYLCASSFPLGTDTQYFGPGTRLTVL.

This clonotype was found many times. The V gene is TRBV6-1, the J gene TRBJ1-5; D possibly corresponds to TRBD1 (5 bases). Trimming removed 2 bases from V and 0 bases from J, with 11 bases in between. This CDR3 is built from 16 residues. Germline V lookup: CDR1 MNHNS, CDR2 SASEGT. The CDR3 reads CASSEKTVTSNQPQHF. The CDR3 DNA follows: TGTGCCAGCAGTGAAAAGACAGTCACTAGCAATCAGCCCCAGCATTTT.

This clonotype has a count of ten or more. CDR3 DNA sequence: TGTGCCTGGAAAAGGCTAGGGGGCGCCGCCGGGGAGCTGTTTTTT. This sequence encodes CAWKRLGGAAGELFF. The genes are TRBV30 and TRBJ2-2; 7 nucleotides line up with TRBD1. CDR1 and CDR2 from the germline V gene are GTSNPN and SVGIG (reference sequence). V lost 4 bases, J lost 6 bases, and 11 bases stayed unmatched. This CDR3 is 15 amino acids long. The full variable domain, rest sourced from reference TRBV30 and TRBJ2-2, is SQTIHQWPATLVQPVGSPLSLECTVEGTSNPNLYWYRQAAGRGLQLLFYSVGIGQISSEVPQNLSASRPQDRQFILSSKKLLLSDSGFYLCAWKRLGGAAGELFFGEGSRLTVL.

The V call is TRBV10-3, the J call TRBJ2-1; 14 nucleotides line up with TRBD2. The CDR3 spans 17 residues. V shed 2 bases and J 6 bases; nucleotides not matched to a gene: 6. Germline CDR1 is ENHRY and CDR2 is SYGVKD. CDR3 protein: CAISERGTSGRVNEQFF. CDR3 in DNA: TGTGCCATCAGTGAGAGAGGGACTAGCGGGAGAGTCAATGAGCAGTTCTTC.

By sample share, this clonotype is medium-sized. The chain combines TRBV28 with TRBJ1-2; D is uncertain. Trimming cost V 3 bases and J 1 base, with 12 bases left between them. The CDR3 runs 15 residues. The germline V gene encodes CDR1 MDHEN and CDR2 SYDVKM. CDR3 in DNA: TGTGCCAGCAGTTTCGGGCAGCGAAGTAACTATGGCTACACCTTC. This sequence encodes CASSFGQRSNYGYTF.

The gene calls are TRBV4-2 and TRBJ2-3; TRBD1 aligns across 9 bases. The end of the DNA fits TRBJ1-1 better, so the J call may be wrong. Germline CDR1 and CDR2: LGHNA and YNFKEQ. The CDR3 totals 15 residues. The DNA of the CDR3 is TGTGCCAGCAGCCAAACCGGGACAGGGTCGTCTGAAGCTTTCTTT. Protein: CASSQTGTGSSEAFF.

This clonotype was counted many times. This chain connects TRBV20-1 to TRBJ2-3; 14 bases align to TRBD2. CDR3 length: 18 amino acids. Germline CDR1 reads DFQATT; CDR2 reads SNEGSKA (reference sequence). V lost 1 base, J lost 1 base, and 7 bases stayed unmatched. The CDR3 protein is CSARVTPGLAGGTDTQYF. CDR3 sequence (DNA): TGCAGTGCTAGAGTGACACCGGGACTAGCGGGAGGCACAGATACGCAGTATTTT.

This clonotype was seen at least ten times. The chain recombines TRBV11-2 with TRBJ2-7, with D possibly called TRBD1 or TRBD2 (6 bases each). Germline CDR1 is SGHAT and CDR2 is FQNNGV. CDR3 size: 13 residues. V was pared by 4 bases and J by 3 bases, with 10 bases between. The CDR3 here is CASSWGALYEQYF. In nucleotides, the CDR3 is TGTGCCAGCAGCTGGGGGGCCCTCTACGAGCAGTACTTC.

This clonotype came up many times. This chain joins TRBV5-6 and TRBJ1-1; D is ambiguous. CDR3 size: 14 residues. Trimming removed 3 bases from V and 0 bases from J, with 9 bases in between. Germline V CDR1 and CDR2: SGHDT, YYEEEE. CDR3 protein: CASSSTDMNTEAFF. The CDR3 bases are TGTGCCAGCAGCTCGACTGATATGAACACTGAAGCTTTCTTT.

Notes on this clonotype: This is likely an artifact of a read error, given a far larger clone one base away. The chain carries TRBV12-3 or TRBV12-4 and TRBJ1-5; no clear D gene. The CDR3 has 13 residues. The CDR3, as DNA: TGTGCCAGCGGCCGGAATAGCGATCAGCCCCAGCATTTT. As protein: CASGRNSDQPQHF.

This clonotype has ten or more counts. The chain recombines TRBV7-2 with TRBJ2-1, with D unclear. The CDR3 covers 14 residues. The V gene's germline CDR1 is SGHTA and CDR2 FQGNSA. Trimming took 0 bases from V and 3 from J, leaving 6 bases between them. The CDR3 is CASSLAGVYNEQFF. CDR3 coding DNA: TGTGCCAGCAGCTTAGCGGGCGTCTACAATGAGCAGTTCTTC.

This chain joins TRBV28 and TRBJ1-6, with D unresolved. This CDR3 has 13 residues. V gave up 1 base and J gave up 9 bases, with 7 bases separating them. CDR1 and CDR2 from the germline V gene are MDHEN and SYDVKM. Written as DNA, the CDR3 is TGTGCCAGCAGTTTATCCGAAATTTCACCCCTCCACTTT. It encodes CASSLSEISPLHF.

The CDR3 sequence is CATSDGADRTDTQYF. In DNA form, the CDR3 reads TGTGCCACCAGTGATGGGGCGGACCGCACAGATACGCAGTATTTT. V gene TRBV24-1 combines with J gene TRBJ2-3; the D gene is possibly TRBD1 (5 bases). The CDR3 has 15 residues. The germline V and J ends were trimmed by 3 bases and 1 base, with 10 bases remaining between them. Germline lookup yields CDR1 KGHDR and CDR2 SFDVKD.

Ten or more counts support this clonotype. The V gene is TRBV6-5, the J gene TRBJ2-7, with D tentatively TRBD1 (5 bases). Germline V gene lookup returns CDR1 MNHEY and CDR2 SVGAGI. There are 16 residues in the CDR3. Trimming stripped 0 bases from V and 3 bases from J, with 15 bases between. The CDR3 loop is CASSYSNGAMGYEQYF. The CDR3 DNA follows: TGTGCCAGCAGTTACTCGAATGGGGCTATGGGCTACGAGCAGTACTTC.

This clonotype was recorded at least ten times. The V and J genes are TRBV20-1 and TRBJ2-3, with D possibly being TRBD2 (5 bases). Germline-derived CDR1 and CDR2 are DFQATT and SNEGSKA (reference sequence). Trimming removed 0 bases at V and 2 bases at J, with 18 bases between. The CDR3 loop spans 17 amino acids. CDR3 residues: CSARDPRARTFTDTQYF. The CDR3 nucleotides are TGCAGTGCTAGAGATCCGAGGGCTAGGACCTTCACAGATACGCAGTATTTT.

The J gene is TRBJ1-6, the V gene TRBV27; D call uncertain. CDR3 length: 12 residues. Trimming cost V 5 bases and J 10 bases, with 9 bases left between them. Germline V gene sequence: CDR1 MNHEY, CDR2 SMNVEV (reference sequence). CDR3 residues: CASSPQTSPLHF. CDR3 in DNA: TGTGCCAGCAGTCCACAAACGTCACCCCTCCACTTT.

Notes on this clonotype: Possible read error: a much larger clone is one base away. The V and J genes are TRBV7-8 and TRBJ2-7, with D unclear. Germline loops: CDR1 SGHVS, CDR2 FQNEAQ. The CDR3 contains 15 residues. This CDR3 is CASGLSGWGHYEQYF. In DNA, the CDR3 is TGTGCCAGCGGCTTATCTGGTTGGGGTCACTACGAGCAGTACTTC.

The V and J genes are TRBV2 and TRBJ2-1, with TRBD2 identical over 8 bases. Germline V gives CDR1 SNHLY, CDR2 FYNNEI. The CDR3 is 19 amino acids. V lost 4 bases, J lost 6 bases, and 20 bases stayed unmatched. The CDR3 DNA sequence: TGTGCCAGCAGTGTCTCAGGAGCGGGAGTAAGTAAGGAGAGCAATGAGCAGTTCTTC. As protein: CASSVSGAGVSKESNEQFF. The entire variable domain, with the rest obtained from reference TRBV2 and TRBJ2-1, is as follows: EPEVTQTPSHQVTQMGQEVILRCVPISNHLYFYWYRQILGQKVEFLVSFYNNEISEKSEIFDDQFSVERPDGSNFTLKIRSTKLEDSAMYFCASSVSGAGVSKESNEQFFGPGTRLTVL.

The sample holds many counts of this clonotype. CDR3 in amino acids: CASSQPKLTGNYGYTF. CDR3 bases: TGTGCCAGCAGCCAACCGAAATTGACAGGGAACTATGGCTACACCTTC. V gene TRBV28 combines with J gene TRBJ1-2; TRBD1 matches 7 bases. Unmatched junction bases numbered 12, after V lost 6 bases and J lost 2 bases. The CDR3 contains 16 residues. Germline CDR1 is MDHEN and CDR2 is SYDVKM.

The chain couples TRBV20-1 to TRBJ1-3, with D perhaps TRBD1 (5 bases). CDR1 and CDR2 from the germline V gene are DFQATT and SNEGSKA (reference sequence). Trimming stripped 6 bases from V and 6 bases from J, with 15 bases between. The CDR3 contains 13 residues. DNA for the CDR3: TGCAGTGCGGCCGGGGCTTCACAAAACACCATATATTTT. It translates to CSAAGASQNTIYF.

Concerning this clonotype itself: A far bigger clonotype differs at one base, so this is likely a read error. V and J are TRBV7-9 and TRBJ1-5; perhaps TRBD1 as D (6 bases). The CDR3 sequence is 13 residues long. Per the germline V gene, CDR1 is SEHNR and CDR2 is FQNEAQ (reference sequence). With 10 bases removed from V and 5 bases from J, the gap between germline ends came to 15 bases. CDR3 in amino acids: CANRETGDQPQHF. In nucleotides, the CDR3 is TGTGCCAACAGGGAAACGGGAGATCAGCCCCAGCATTTT.

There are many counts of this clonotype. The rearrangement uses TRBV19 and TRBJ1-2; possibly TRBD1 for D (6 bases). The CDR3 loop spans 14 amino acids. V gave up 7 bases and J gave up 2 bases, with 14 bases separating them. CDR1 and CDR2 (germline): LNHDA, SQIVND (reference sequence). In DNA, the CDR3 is TGTGCCAGTAAAGTAAGGACAGCAAACTATGGCTACACCTTC. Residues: CASKVRTANYGYTF.

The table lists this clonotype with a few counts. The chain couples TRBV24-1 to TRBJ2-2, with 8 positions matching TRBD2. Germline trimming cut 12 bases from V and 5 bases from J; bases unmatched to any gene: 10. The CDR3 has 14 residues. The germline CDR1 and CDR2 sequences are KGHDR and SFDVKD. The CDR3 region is CAAGRGGYTGELFF. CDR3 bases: TGTGCCGCTGGCCGGGGGGGCTATACCGGGGAGCTGTTTTTT.

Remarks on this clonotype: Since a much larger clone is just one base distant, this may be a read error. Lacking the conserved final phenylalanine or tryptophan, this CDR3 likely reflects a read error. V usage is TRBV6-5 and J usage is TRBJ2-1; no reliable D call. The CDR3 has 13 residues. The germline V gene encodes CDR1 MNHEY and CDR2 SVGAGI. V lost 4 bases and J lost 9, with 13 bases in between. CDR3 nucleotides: TGTGCCAGCAGTTGCCGCCAGGCCCCTGAGCAGTTCTTA. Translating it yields CASSCRQAPEQFL.

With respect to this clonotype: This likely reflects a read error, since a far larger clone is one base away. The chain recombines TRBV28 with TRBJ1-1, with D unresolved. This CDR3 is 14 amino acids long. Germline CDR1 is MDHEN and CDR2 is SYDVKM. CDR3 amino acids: CASSLDRAGTEALF. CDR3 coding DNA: TGTGCCAGCAGCTTAGACCGGGCTGGCACTGAAGCTCTCTTT. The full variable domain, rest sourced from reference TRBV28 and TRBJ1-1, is DVKVTQSSRYLVKRTGEKVFLECVQDMDHENMFWYRQDPGLGLRLIYFSYDVKMKEKGDIPEGYSVSREKKERFSLILESASTNQTSMYLCASSLDRAGTEALFGQGTRLTVV.

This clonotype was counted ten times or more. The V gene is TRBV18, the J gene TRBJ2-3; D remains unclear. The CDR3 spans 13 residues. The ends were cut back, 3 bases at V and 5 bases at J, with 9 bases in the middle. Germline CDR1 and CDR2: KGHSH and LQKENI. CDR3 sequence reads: CASSPFPGDTQYF. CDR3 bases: TGTGCCAGCTCACCTTTTCCTGGAGATACGCAGTATTTT.

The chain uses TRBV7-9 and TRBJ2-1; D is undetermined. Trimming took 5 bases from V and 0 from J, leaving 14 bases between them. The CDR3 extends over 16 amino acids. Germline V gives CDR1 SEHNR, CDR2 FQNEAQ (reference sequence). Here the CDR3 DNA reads TGTGCCAGCAGCGGCCAAACAATCAACTCCTACAATGAGCAGTTCTTC. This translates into CASSGQTINSYNEQFF.